This T cell receptor (beta chain) was documented in a study of early T cells in non-severe SARS-CoV-2 infection. Study at large: Chains were unpaired, as sequencing was done on bulk RNA from unsorted whole blood.

General study results and limits: Anti-spike CD8 responses were favored in VDJdb matching, and private and CD4 specificities were missed.

This clonotype was found many times. Its target is unknown. Each cDNA molecule carried a unique molecular identifier. One entry per CDR3 protein, called by TCRdb with MiXCR from the 5' RACE reads. The data show 65,000 to 85,000 distinct CDR3 sequences, around 13% seen once. The V gene lost 3 bases and the J gene lost 0 bases, with 6 bases spanning the gap. The CDR3 spans 13 residues. Germline V gives CDR1 MDHEN, CDR2 SYDVKM. The J gene is TRBJ2-7, the V gene TRBV28; D gene uncertain. The source of this sequence is an adult who was a healthcare worker with PCR-confirmed SARS-CoV-2 infection or an uninfected control (not recorded which). The specimen was whole blood. CDR3 residues: CASSFGLSYEQYF. The CDR3 coding sequence is TGTGCCAGCAGTTTCGGCCTCTCCTACGAGCAGTACTTC.